This T cell receptor (beta chain) was captured by sequencing in a study of beta chain features in type 1 diabetes. Sequenced material consisted of expressed TCRB transcripts (all of the isolated RNA was reverse transcribed). Roughly 3.4 million reads per sample on average were obtained from naive, central memory and regulatory T cell samples. The assay was immunoSEQ multiplex PCR, and TCRdb's table has in-frame clones only and misses some. The top ten clones hold 0.6% to 0.9% of a sample with about 40,000 clones, 49% of them seen once. Germline trimming cut 5 bases from V and 11 bases from J; bases unmatched to any gene: 16. CDR1 and CDR2 from the germline V gene are MNHEY and SMNVEV (reference sequence). This CDR3 is 15 amino acids long.

Source material: central memory CD4+ T cells from blood. The source is a young woman in good health. The chain joins TRBV27 to TRBJ1-1, with TRBD1 matching 8 bases. The CDR3 protein is CASSPNGPGTGSAFF. CDR3 bases: TGTGCCAGCAGTCCAAATGGTCCCGGGACAGGATCCGCTTTCTTT.